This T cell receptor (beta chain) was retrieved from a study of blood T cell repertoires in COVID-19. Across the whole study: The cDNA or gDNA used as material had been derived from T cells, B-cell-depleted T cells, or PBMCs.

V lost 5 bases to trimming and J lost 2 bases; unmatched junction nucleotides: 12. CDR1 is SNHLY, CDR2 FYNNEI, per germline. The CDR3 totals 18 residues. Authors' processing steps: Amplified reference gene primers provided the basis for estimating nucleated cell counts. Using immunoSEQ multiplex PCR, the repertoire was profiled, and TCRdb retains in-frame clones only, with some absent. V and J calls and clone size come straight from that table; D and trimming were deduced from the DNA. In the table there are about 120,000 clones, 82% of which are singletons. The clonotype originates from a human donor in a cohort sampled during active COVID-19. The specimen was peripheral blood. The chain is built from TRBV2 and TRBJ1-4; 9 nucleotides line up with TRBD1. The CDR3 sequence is CASSHPPNRGRTNEKLFF. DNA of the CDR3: TGTGCCAGCAGTCATCCCCCAAACAGGGGGCGGACTAATGAAAAACTGTTTTTT.